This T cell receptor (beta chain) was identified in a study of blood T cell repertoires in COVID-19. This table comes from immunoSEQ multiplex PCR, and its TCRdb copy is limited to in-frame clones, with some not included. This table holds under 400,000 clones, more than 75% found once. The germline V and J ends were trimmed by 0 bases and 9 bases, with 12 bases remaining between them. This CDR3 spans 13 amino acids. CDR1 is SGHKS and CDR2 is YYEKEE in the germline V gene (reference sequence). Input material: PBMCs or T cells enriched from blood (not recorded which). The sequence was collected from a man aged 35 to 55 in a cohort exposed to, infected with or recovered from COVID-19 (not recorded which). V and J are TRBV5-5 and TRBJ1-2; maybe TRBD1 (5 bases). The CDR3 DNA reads TGTGCCAGCAGCTTGGAGCAGGGTCGGAGCTACACCTTC. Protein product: CASSLEQGRSYTF. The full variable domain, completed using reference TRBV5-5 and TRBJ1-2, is DAGVTQSPTHLIKTRGQQVTLRCSPISGHKSVSWYQQVLGQGPQFIFQYYEKEERGRGNFPDRFSARQFPNYSSELNVNALLLGDSALYLCASSLEQGRSYTFGSGTRLTVV.